The 4 T cell receptor beta chains reported below all come from one sample, sequenced in a study of CD8 T cells in Susac syndrome. With random hexamers, reverse transcription was performed on roughly 0.5 to 1 ug of RNA. TCRdb fed the immunoSEQ multiplex PCR reads into MiXCR, producing one record per CDR3 protein. The data show roughly 110,000 distinct CDR3 sequences, approximately 93% seen once. The sequencing input was CD8+ T cells from PBMCs. These TCRs come from a human donor with Susac syndrome.

The chain employs TRBV10-3 and TRBJ1-2, with D perhaps TRBD1 (6 bases). From germline, CDR1 is ENHRY and CDR2 SYGVKD. The germline V and J ends were trimmed by 4 bases and 2 bases, with 14 bases remaining between them. This CDR3 is 15 amino acids long. The CDR3 here is CAISGGGTGNYGYTF. In DNA form, the CDR3 reads TGTGCCATCAGTGGAGGGGGAACAGGGAACTATGGCTACACCTTC.

The genes are TRBV7-8 and TRBJ2-2; no definite D call. The germline V gene encodes CDR1 SGHVS and CDR2 FQNEAQ. V gave up 5 bases and J gave up 3 bases, with 10 bases separating them. This CDR3 is built from 14 residues. The CDR3 DNA is TGTGCCAGCAGCCACGAGATCGACACCGGGGAGCTGTTTTTT. Amino acid sequence: CASSHEIDTGELFF.

The chain couples TRBV27 to TRBJ2-1; D not certain. The germline V gene encodes CDR1 MNHEY and CDR2 SMNVEV (reference sequence). The CDR3 spans 12 residues. Trimming removed 6 bases at V and 5 bases at J, with 8 bases between. Here the CDR3 DNA reads TGTGCCAGCAGCGATACGGACAATGAGCAGTTCTTC. It translates to CASSDTDNEQFF.

This clonotype has only one observation. This rearrangement joins TRBV20-1 to TRBJ2-3; D possibly corresponds to TRBD2 (5 bases). V shed 5 bases and J shed 0 bases, with 9 bases lying between them. CDR1 is DFQATT and CDR2 is SNEGSKA in the germline V gene (reference sequence). The CDR3 runs to 13 residues. The CDR3 reads CSAPAESTDTQYF. The CDR3 nucleotides read TGCAGTGCTCCAGCGGAAAGCACAGATACGCAGTATTTT.